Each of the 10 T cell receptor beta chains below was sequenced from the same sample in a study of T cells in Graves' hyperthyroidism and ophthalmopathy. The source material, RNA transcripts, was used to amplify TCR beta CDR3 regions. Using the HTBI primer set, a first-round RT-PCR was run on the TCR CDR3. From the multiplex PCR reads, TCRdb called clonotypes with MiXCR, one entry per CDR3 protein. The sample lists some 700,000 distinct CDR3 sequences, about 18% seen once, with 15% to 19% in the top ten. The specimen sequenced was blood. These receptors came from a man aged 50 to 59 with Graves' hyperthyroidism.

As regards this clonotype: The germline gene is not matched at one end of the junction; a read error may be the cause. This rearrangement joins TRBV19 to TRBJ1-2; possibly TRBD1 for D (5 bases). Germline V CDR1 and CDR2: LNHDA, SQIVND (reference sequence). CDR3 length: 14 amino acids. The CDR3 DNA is TGTGCCAGTAGCCACCAGGGAGCTAACTATGACTACACCTTC. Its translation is CASSHQGANYDYTF.

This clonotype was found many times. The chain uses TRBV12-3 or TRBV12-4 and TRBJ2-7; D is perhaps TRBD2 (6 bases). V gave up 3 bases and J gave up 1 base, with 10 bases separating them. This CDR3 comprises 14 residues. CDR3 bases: TGTGCCAGCAGTTTGAGTGCGGGATCCTACGAGCAGTACTTC. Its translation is CASSLSAGSYEQYF.

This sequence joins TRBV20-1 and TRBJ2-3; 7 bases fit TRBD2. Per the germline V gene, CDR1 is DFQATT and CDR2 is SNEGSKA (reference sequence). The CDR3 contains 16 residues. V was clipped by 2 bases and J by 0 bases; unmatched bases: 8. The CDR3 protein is CSARLAEITSTDTQYF. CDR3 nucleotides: TGCAGTGCTAGACTAGCGGAAATAACTAGCACAGATACGCAGTATTTT.

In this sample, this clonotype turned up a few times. CDR3 sequence (DNA): TGTGCCAGTAGCGCGACAGGGGGCCGCACAGATACGCAGTATTTT. Translated: CASSATGGRTDTQYF. The V and J genes are TRBV19 and TRBJ2-3, with 10 bases fitting TRBD1. The trim removed 6 bases at V and 1 base at J, leaving 4 bases unmatched. The CDR3 is 15 amino acids. Germline V lookup: CDR1 LNHDA, CDR2 SQIVND (reference sequence). Full variable domain (rest looked up from reference TRBV19 and TRBJ2-3): DGGITQSPKYLFRKEGQNVTLSCEQNLNHDAMYWYRQDPGQGLRLIYYSQIVNDFQKGDIAEGYSVSREKKESFPLTVTSAQKNPTAFYLCASSATGGRTDTQYFGPGTRLTVL.

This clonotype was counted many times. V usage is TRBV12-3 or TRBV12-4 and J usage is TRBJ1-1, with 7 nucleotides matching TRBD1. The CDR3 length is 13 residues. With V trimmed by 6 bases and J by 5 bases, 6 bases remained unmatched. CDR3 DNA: TGTGCCAGCAGAGTGACAGGGAGGACTGAAGCTTTCTTT. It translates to CASRVTGRTEAFF.

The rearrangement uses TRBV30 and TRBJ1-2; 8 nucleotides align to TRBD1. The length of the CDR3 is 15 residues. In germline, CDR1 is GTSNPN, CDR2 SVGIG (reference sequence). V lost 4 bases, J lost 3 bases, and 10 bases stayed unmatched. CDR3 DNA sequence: TGTGCCTGGACTCTAAGAACAGGGGGGGACTATGGCTACACCTTC. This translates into CAWTLRTGGDYGYTF. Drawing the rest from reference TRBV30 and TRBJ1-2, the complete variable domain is SQTIHQWPATLVQPVGSPLSLECTVEGTSNPNLYWYRQAAGRGLQLLFYSVGIGQISSEVPQNLSASRPQDRQFILSSKKLLLSDSGFYLCAWTLRTGGDYGYTFGSGTRLTVV.

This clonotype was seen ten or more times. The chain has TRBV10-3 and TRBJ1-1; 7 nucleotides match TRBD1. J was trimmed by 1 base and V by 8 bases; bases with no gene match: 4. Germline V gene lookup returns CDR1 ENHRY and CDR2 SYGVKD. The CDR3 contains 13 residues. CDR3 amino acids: CAIHGTANTEAFF. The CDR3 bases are TGTGCCATCCACGGGACAGCGAACACTGAAGCTTTCTTT.

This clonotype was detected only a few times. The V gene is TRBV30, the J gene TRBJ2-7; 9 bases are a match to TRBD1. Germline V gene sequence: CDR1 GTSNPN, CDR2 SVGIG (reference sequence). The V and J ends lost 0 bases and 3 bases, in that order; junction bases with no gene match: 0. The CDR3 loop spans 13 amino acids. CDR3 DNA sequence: TGTGCCTGGAGTGTGGGACAGGGCTACGAGCAGTACTTC. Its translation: CAWSVGQGYEQYF.

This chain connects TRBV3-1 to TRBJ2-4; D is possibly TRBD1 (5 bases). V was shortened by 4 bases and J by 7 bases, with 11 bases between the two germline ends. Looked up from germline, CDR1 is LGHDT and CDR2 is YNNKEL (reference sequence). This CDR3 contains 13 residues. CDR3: CASSPRQWNIQYF. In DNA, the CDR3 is TGTGCCAGCAGCCCCCGACAGTGGAACATTCAGTACTTC.

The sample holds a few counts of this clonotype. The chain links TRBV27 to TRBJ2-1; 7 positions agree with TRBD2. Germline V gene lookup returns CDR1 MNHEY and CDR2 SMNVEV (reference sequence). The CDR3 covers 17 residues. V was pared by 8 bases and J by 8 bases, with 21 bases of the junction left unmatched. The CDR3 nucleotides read TGTGCCAGCGGGATGATCGGGGGAGGGCCGGGGGTTCATGAGCAGTTCTTC. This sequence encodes CASGMIGGGPGVHEQFF.